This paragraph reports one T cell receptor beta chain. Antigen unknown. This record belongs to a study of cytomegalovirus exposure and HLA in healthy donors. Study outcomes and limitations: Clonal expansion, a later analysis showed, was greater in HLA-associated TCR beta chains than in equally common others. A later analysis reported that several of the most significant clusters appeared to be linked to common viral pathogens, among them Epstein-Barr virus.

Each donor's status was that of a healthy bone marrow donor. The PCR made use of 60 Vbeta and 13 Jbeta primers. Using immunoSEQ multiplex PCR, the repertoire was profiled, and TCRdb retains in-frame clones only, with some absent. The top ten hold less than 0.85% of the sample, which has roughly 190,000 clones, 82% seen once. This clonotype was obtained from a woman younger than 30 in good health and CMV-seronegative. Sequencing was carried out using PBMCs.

The CDR3 DNA sequence: TGTGCCAGCAGTCGGGGGTCCTACAATGAGCAGTTCTTC. Encoded protein: CASSRGSYNEQFF. This chain connects TRBV27 to TRBJ2-1; D perhaps matches TRBD2 (6 bases). The ends were cut back, 5 bases at V and 1 base at J, with 6 bases in the middle. The CDR3 is 13 residues long. From germline, CDR1 is MNHEY and CDR2 SMNVEV (reference sequence).